The sequence of this T cell receptor beta chain was determined in a study of cytomegalovirus exposure and HLA in healthy donors. The CDR3 covers 14 residues. Germline CDR1 and CDR2: SGHRS and YFSETQ. V gave up 5 bases and J gave up 4 bases; unmatched junction bases: 6. A word on this clone: Its target is not known.

PCR was performed using 60 Vbeta and 13 Jbeta primers. Assay: immunoSEQ multiplex PCR; the TCRdb copy retains only in-frame clones and omits some. This sample's table reports approximately 100,000 clones. General observations from the study: TCR beta chains numbering 164 were designated cytomegalovirus-associated. As a later analysis revealed, most CMV-associated TCR beta chains appeared HLA-restricted. In a later analysis, compared with equally common non-associated chains, HLA-associated beta chains were more expanded. Accurate prediction of HLA-A and HLA-B alleles (for most subjects) was reportedly achieved from TCR beta sequences.

This sequence was found in a man aged 50 to 60 in good health and CMV-seronegative. This chain links TRBV5-1 with TRBJ2-3, with 8 bases matching TRBD2. Sequencing used PBMCs. CDR3 residues: CASRFERESDTQYF. As DNA, the CDR3 is TGCGCCAGCAGGTTTGAGCGGGAGTCAGATACGCAGTATTTT.